This T cell receptor beta chain originates from a study of vaccination effects on CD4 cells after COVID-19. Study at large: It was two doses of either the BNT162b2 or mRNA-1273 vaccine that participants received. Study conclusions and caveats: Marked clonal contraction was seen late after vaccination (in both infection- and vaccine-induced clones).

This clone was seen once. Antigen specificity is unknown. Profiling relied on immunoSEQ multiplex PCR, and the TCRdb table lists in-frame clones only, not all of them. This sample has tens of thousands of clones, with more than 60% found just once. Viral peptide pool expansion of antigen-specific CD4+ T cells preceded sequencing in the ViraFEST assay. Subsequent to a culture period of 10 days, CD4+ T cells were isolated. Nucleocapsid antibodies were negative in the vaccine recipients, who had never had SARS-CoV-2 infection. About 2 million PBMC per well received about 9.6 IU/ml IL-2 and around 11 ug/ml peptides in culture. Trimming removed 5 bases from V and 5 bases from J, with 18 bases in between. This CDR3 contains 15 residues. Germline loops: CDR1 SGHAT, CDR2 FQNNGV.

This chain joins TRBV11-2 and TRBJ2-5; a possible D gene is TRBD1 (5 bases). The receptor was isolated from a human donor who received a COVID-19 vaccine. The material sequenced was CD4+ T cells from PBMCs cultured with SARS-CoV-2 spike peptides, taken before COVID-19 vaccination. The CDR3 sequence is CASSPNSGARETQYF. CDR3 nucleotides: TGTGCCAGCAGCCCCAACAGTGGGGCGAGGGAGACCCAGTACTTC. The full variable domain, its missing parts supplied by reference TRBV11-2 and TRBJ2-5, is EAGVAQSPRYKIIEKRQSVAFWCNPISGHATLYWYQQILGQGPKLLIQFQNNGVVDDSQLPKDRFSAERLKGVDSTLKIQPAKLEDSAVYLCASSPNSGARETQYFGPGTRLLVL.